Shown below are 3 T cell receptor beta chains from a single sample sequenced in a study of T cell repertoires in cytomegalovirus infection. Via MiXCR, TCRdb re-called the reads, giving one row per CDR3 protein. The top ten clones hold around 3% of a sample with some 680,000 distinct CDR3 sequences, 35% of them seen once. The sample comprised PBMCs. These receptors all stem from a human donor in good health (CMV status not recorded). Some clones in this sample may be carry-over from other donors' samples.

This clonotype has more than one count but fewer than ten. V and J are TRBV12-3 or TRBV12-4 and TRBJ2-3, with D possibly being TRBD1 (6 bases). The CDR3 consists of 16 residues. V gave up 3 bases and J gave up 1 base, with 14 bases separating them. The CDR3: CASSFLSTGRTDTQYF. CDR3 bases: TGTGCCAGCAGTTTCTTGAGTACAGGGCGCACAGATACGCAGTATTTT.

This clonotype was observed a handful of times. V and J are TRBV24-1 and TRBJ1-1, with D possibly matching TRBD1 (5 bases). CDR1 is KGHDR and CDR2 is SFDVKD in the germline V gene. This CDR3 has 14 residues. V lost 7 bases and J lost 2, with 13 bases in between. The CDR3 region is CATRSGRGNTEAFF. The CDR3 nucleotides are TGTGCCACCAGGAGCGGTAGGGGAAACACTGAAGCTTTCTTT.

The gene calls are TRBV12-3 or TRBV12-4 and TRBJ2-2, with 8 bases aligning to TRBD2. J was trimmed by 4 bases and V by 5 bases; bases with no gene match: 3. This CDR3 has 14 residues. The CDR3, as DNA: TGTGCCAGCAGTCCCCTAGCGGGCACCGGGGAGCTGTTTTTT. As protein: CASSPLAGTGELFF.